This T cell receptor beta chain was found in a study of CD8+ T cells in alopecia areata. Reverse transcription of extracted RNA yielded cDNA, which provided the sequencing template. Profiling relied on immunoSEQ multiplex PCR, and the TCRdb table lists in-frame clones only, not all of them. The sample has 150,000 or so clones; roughly 48% are singletons. The sequence was obtained from a human donor with alopecia areata. Sample: CD4+ T cells sorted from blood.

CDR3 protein: CSVEDPESYEQYF. The CDR3 region has the DNA TGCAGCGTTGAAGACCCGGAGAGCTACGAGCAGTACTTC. V usage is TRBV29-1 and J usage is TRBJ2-7; D is unclear. With 0 bases removed from V and 3 bases from J, the gap between germline ends came to 9 bases. The CDR3 is 13 residues long. CDR1 is SQVTM and CDR2 is ANQGSEA in the germline V gene.